This T cell receptor beta chain appears in the sequencing data of a study of identical twins. Whole-study findings and limits: Potential partial confounding of zero-insertion analyses by invariant MAIT and iNKT cells was noted.

Looked up from germline, CDR1 is MRHNA and CDR2 is SNTAGT. Germline trimming cut 5 bases from V and 2 bases from J; bases unmatched to any gene: 4. The CDR3 loop spans 14 amino acids. This clonotype has a count of ten or more. Its antigen is undetermined. Unique molecular identifiers were in the cDNA, with template-switch universal primer binding. Via MiXCR, TCRdb re-called the 5' RACE reads, giving one row per CDR3 protein. The sample includes around 290,000 distinct CDR3 sequences, nearly 9.5% of them seen just once. This same sample was also taken into another study, of yellow fever vaccine responses in identical twins. From that report: Reported findings indicate that twins' vaccine T cell responses seemed partially convergent, partially personalized.

The chain has TRBV6-4 and TRBJ1-1, with TRBD1 identical over 8 bases. The receptor was isolated from a woman under 30 in good health. Sequencing input: CD8+ T cells sorted from blood. CDR3 DNA: TGTGCCAGCAGTCCAGGGGGCTCCAACACTGAAGCTTTCTTT. This gives the protein CASSPGGSNTEAFF.